This section outlines one TCR beta chain sequence together with its context. What this receptor recognizes is not known. Per-base quality was not reported, and no clone a single base away is much larger than it. Genomic DNA was extracted from sorted cells with the QIAGEN DNeasy Blood and Tissue Kit for TCRbeta CDR3 sequencing. High-throughput TCRbeta CDR3 sequencing was carried out commercially through immunoSEQ, with PCR amplification with bias correction and internal controls included. The original methods were these. Unique productive TCRbeta sequences were defined by CDR3 nucleotide sequence where primers matched, otherwise by CDR3 amino acid sequence with Vbeta and Jbeta genes. To correct sorting error, sequences shared between sorted populations at a frequency ratio of 2:1 or less were removed; the rest were assigned to the higher population. A sequence was defined as donor-reactive if the sequence was expanded at least 5-fold in CFSE-low cells compared with unstimulated cells and had a frequency of at least 0.01% in CFSE-low cells. Repertoire divergence was quantified by Jensen-Shannon divergence calculated from the top 100 TCRbeta sequences ranked by frequency. When a sample had multiple sequencing runs, each run was corrected for sorting error separately and the runs were then pooled. Held by TCRdb, this immuneACCESS table contains in-frame sequences only and omits some clones. Under half of the omission traces to an unresolved V gene where checked; the cause of the rest is unknown. D and trimming were read from the DNA, whereas the V and J calls and clone size are those reported in that table. The sample table lists roughly 120,000 clones, about 90% of them with a count of one. Of the sample, roughly 0.63% is held by the ten largest clones.

The sample originates from a study of Tregs in tolerant kidney transplant recipients (dated by TCRdb to between 2019 and 2020). With regard to the full study: Before combined kidney and bone marrow transplantation, this study identified donor-specific regulatory T cells using TCRbeta sequencing and then followed those same cells after transplant. In a few healthy controls, several methods of expanding Tregs specific for an allogeneic donor were compared by TCRbeta repertoire sequencing. Broader findings and caveats from the paper: Biological reproducibility was not directly addressed, though technical replication error appeared minimal. Expanding Tregs with activated donor B cells appeared to identify the most biologically relevant and donor-specific TCRbeta repertoire. The study was constrained by small patient numbers, and validation of the findings is required in larger populations and under other immunosuppression protocols.

Thawed PBMCs were FACS-sorted into unstimulated Tregs (CD4+CD25+CD127-), CD4+ non-Tregs (CD4+CD25-), CD4 cells and CD8 cells. Blood from healthy controls was obtained either as purchased buffy coats or from healthy volunteers. Healthy control blood was processed to PBMCs with a Ficoll density gradient and then cryopreserved, whereas patient PBMCs were collected both before and after transplant. CDR1 and CDR2, looked up from the germline V gene (reference sequence), are LNHDA and SQIVND. From the cysteine up to the phenylalanine, the CDR3 has a length of 14 residues. Solely the CDR3 DNA is kept, with 42 bases framed from the first base. The V end gives up 3 bases and the J end 1 base, leaving 0 bases in the junction not matched to a gene.

The chain links TRBV19 with TRBJ2-4, with 7 middle bases fitting TRBD1. Sequenced: CD4+ T cells from blood. The TCR was taken from a human donor in good health. DNA sequence: TGTGCCAGTAGTATCAGGGGGGCCAAAAACATTCAGTACTTC. This translates into CASSIRGAKNIQYF.